This T cell receptor beta chain was profiled in a study of cytomegalovirus exposure and HLA in healthy donors. Of note for this clone: Its antigen is currently unknown.

There were likely unrecorded immune exposures, though donors were nominally healthy when sampled. Primers included in the PCR were 60 Vbeta and 13 Jbeta primers. TCRdb keeps only in-frame clones here, not all; method: immunoSEQ multiplex PCR. The sample spans over 90,000 clones; the ten largest clones claim about 3%. Germline assignment: CDR1 SQVTM and CDR2 ANQGSEA. The CDR3 sequence is 14 residues long. The V gene lost 1 base and the J gene lost 5 bases, with 11 bases spanning the gap. Study findings and constraints: The classifier was said to identify cytomegalovirus status with high specificity and sensitivity.

This receptor was identified in a man aged 40-49 years in good health and CMV-seronegative. Sequenced sample: PBMCs. The chain joins TRBV29-1 to TRBJ2-2; the D gene is possibly TRBD2 (5 bases). The CDR3 nucleotides read TGCAGCGTTGAAGGTGGGAGTGGAACCGGGGAGCTGTTTTTT. Translation: CSVEGGSGTGELFF.